The T cell receptor beta chain described here comes from a study of OX40 agonist ivuxolimab in advanced cancers. Study-level background: Patients with prior anti-PD-1, anti-PD-L1 or anti-CTLA-4 therapy were eligible; about 41% had some.

The data were produced by immunoSEQ multiplex PCR, yet TCRdb's version contains in-frame clones alone and is incomplete. The sample contains 50,000 to 70,000 clones, about 86% of which appear only once. General observations from the study: Researchers did not determine the expanded peripheral T cells' antigen specificity. Clones of CD4+ and CD8+ blood T cells grew by week 6 at doses of 0.1 to 3.0 mg/kg.

Germline assignment: CDR1 SGHRS and CDR2 YFSETQ. V shed 1 base, J shed 1 base, and the junction held 12 bases outside the gene matches. There are 18 residues in the CDR3. As for this clone: Its antigen is undetermined.

The sample consisted of CD4+ or CD8+ T cells sorted from blood, taken in a trial of the OX40 agonist ivuxolimab. The chain has TRBV5-1 and TRBJ2-7; 9 bases map to TRBD1. This sequence was found in an adult with an advanced solid tumor such as melanoma, head and neck, liver or kidney cancer. The CDR3 here is CASSLWEGQGALSYEQYF. CDR3 sequence (DNA): TGCGCCAGCAGCTTGTGGGAGGGACAGGGTGCCCTTTCCTACGAGCAGTACTTC. The whole variable domain, remainder taken from reference TRBV5-1 and TRBJ2-7, is KAGVTQTPRYLIKTRGQQVTLSCSPISGHRSVSWYQQTPGQGLQFLFEYFSETQRNKGNFPGRFSGRQFSNSRSEMNVSTLELGDSALYLCASSLWEGQGALSYEQYFGPGTRLTVT.